Below, 17 T cell receptor beta chains from the same sample are listed, as sequenced in a study of spatial heterogeneity in lung cancer. Documented time point: blood at routine non-recurrence follow-up after resection. From tumor, nontumor lung or frozen PBMC, whole RNA was taken unsorted for sequencing. TCRdb processed the 5' RACE reads anew with MiXCR; each CDR3 protein has one entry. The sample consists of about 52,000 distinct CDR3 sequences, 7.4% of them appearing once. Here the sequenced sample was PBMCs, taken at follow-up. The origin of the receptors is a female donor with early-stage non-small cell lung cancer.

This clonotype came up many times. The DNA of the CDR3 is TGTGCCAGCAGTTTAACGACGTTGAACACTGAAGCTTTCTTT. Translating gives CASSLTTLNTEAFF. This sequence joins TRBV27 and TRBJ1-1; D call uncertain. The V end lost 2 bases, the J end lost 0 bases, and 7 bases lay between the germline ends. CDR1 is MNHEY, CDR2 SMNVEV, per germline (reference sequence). The CDR3 totals 14 residues.

A few counts support this clonotype. V is TRBV6-2 or TRBV6-3 and J is TRBJ2-5; D unclear. CDR3 length: 11 amino acids. Germline CDR1 and CDR2: MNHEY and SVGEGT. Trimming pared 0 bases from V and 6 bases from J, leaving 2 bases between. The CDR3 DNA reads TGTGCCAGCAGTTACTCAAAGACCCAGTACTTC. This encodes CASSYSKTQYF.

Only a few counts were recorded for this clonotype. J is TRBJ2-5 and V is TRBV4-1, with D tentatively TRBD2 (6 bases). This CDR3 is built from 16 residues. Germline CDR1 and CDR2: MGHRA and YSYEKL. Trimming left V 5 bases short and J 3 bases short, with 19 bases between. This CDR3 reads CASSYDPRGSEETQYF. In DNA form, the CDR3 reads TGCGCCAGCAGCTATGACCCGCGGGGATCTGAAGAGACCCAGTACTTC.

The V call is TRBV7-7, the J call TRBJ2-1; tentative D call: TRBD2 (6 bases). V was shortened by 5 bases and J by 7 bases, with 12 bases between the two germline ends. The CDR3 covers 13 residues. The germline V gene has CDR1 SSHAT and CDR2 FNYEAQ (reference sequence). The CDR3 here is CASSLIGGNEQFF. CDR3 bases: TGTGCCAGCAGCCTTATTGGGGGGAATGAGCAGTTCTTC.

This clonotype was counted many times. V usage is TRBV5-1 and J usage is TRBJ2-3; 9 bases map to TRBD2. Trimming cost V 4 bases and J 3 bases; bases outside gene matches: 9. Germline-derived CDR1 and CDR2 are SGHRS and YFSETQ. The CDR3 consists of 16 residues. Written as DNA, the CDR3 is TGCGCCAGCAGCGGGGGGACTAGCCGAGGAACAGATACGCAGTATTTT. It codes for CASSGGTSRGTDTQYF.

This clonotype has ten or more counts. V gene TRBV2 combines with J gene TRBJ1-5, with a weak D call TRBD1 (5 bases). The V end was cut by 8 bases, the J end by 6 bases, with 17 bases between. Germline assignment: CDR1 SNHLY and CDR2 FYNNEI. CDR3 length: 14 amino acids. The CDR3 sequence: CASCLGGWIQPQHF. CDR3 coding DNA: TGTGCCAGCTGCCTGGGGGGATGGATTCAGCCCCAGCATTTT.

This clonotype showed up just a few times. V gene TRBV4-2 combines with J gene TRBJ2-1; TRBD2 agrees at 9 bases. This CDR3 has 18 residues. V was clipped by 4 bases and J by 9 bases; unmatched bases: 19. Per the germline V gene, CDR1 is LGHNA and CDR2 is YNFKEQ. CDR3 region: CASSPPPRGGAARFEQFF. CDR3 nucleotide sequence: TGTGCCAGCAGCCCACCACCTCGCGGGGGGGCGGCGCGCTTTGAGCAGTTCTTC.

In this sample, this clonotype turned up a few times. The chain carries TRBV20-1 and TRBJ1-5; no clear D. Germline V gene sequence: CDR1 DFQATT, CDR2 SNEGSKA (reference sequence). Between the trimmed V and J ends, which lost 5 bases and 4 bases, there was a span of 12 bases. The CDR3 spans 13 residues. The chain's CDR3 is CSALDGRNQPQHF. The CDR3 nucleotides read TGCAGTGCTTTGGACGGAAGGAATCAGCCCCAGCATTTT.

This clonotype came up many times. The gene calls are TRBV7-8 and TRBJ1-5; D perhaps matches TRBD1 (6 bases). V shed 5 bases and J shed 6 bases, with 17 bases lying between them. Germline CDR1 and CDR2: SGHVS and FQNEAQ. This CDR3 comprises 15 residues. The CDR3 sequence: CASSVGQQGSQPQHF. CDR3 nucleotides: TGTGCCAGCAGCGTTGGACAACAGGGTTCTCAGCCCCAGCATTTT.

The chain uses TRBV28 and TRBJ1-5; D is ambiguous. The germline V gene has CDR1 MDHEN and CDR2 SYDVKM. The V end lost 1 base, the J end lost 2 bases, and 12 bases lay between the germline ends. The CDR3 length is 16 residues. CDR3 region: CASSLFGPEGNQPQHF. The CDR3 DNA follows: TGTGCCAGCAGTTTATTCGGCCCGGAAGGCAATCAGCCCCAGCATTTT.

This clonotype was detected many times. The J gene is TRBJ2-3, the V gene TRBV6-6; TRBD2 agrees at 11 bases. The CDR3 has 15 amino acids. V gave up 6 bases and J gave up 4 bases; unmatched junction bases: 6. The germline CDR1 and CDR2 sequences are MNHNY and SVGAGI (reference sequence). CDR3 in DNA: TGTGCCAGCAGCACTAGCGGGGGAGGTGCAGATACGCAGTATTTT. This sequence encodes CASSTSGGGADTQYF.

This clonotype was detected a few times. The V and J genes are TRBV2 and TRBJ1-2; a possible D gene is TRBD1 (6 bases). With 1 base removed from V and 2 bases from J, the gap between germline ends came to 11 bases. The V gene's germline CDR1 is SNHLY and CDR2 FYNNEI. This CDR3 region has 15 residues. CDR3: CASSEVGAGNYGYTF. The CDR3 region has the DNA TGTGCCAGCAGTGAAGTGGGGGCAGGGAACTATGGCTACACCTTC.

In its sample, this clonotype was seen a few times. The chain links TRBV7-2 to TRBJ1-1, with D uncertain. V lost 2 bases to trimming and J lost 8 bases, with 9 bases between them. The length of the CDR3 is 12 residues. CDR1 is SGHTA, CDR2 FQGNSA, per germline. The CDR3 nucleotides read TGTGCCAGCAGCTTAATTGTAGGAGAAGCTTTCTTT. It specifies CASSLIVGEAFF.

The V and J genes are TRBV29-1 and TRBJ2-7, with D maybe TRBD1 (7 bases). The germline V gene encodes CDR1 SQVTM and CDR2 ANQGSEA. There are 14 residues in the CDR3. With 7 bases removed from V and 11 bases from J, the gap between germline ends came to 27 bases. In nucleotides, the CDR3 is TGCAGCGCCCAGGGGGGTCAGGAAGCCCCCCGGGAGTACTTC. Residues: CSAQGGQEAPREYF.

About this clonotype itself: Possible read error: a much larger clone is one base away. This chain uses TRBV6-4 with TRBJ1-2; possibly TRBD1 for D (6 bases). The CDR3 extends over 16 amino acids. V dropped 2 bases and J dropped 8 bases, with 21 bases sitting between them. CDR1 is MRHNA and CDR2 is SNTAGT in the germline V gene. CDR3 protein: CASSDRLSSYREGYTF. CDR3 in DNA: TGTGCCAGCAGTGACCGCCTATCATCTTACAGGGAAGGCTACACCTTC.

This chain joins TRBV7-9 and TRBJ1-6; D unresolved. The CDR3 spans 14 residues. Germline lookup yields CDR1 SEHNR and CDR2 FQNEAQ (reference sequence). The V end lost 2 bases, the J end lost 7 bases, and 9 bases lay between the germline ends. CDR3 coding DNA: TGTGCCAGCAGCTTACTCACCCCGAATTCACCCCTCCACTTT. The encoded protein is CASSLLTPNSPLHF.

This clonotype came up a few times. This chain links TRBV5-6 with TRBJ2-3; possibly TRBD1 for D (6 bases). Germline loops: CDR1 SGHDT, CDR2 YYEEEE. The CDR3 loop spans 15 amino acids. V was cut by 4 bases and J by 4 bases, with 16 bases left in between. CDR3 nucleotides: TGTGCCAGCAGCCCCGGATGGCAGGGGCCAGATACGCAGTATTTT. It yields the protein CASSPGWQGPDTQYF.